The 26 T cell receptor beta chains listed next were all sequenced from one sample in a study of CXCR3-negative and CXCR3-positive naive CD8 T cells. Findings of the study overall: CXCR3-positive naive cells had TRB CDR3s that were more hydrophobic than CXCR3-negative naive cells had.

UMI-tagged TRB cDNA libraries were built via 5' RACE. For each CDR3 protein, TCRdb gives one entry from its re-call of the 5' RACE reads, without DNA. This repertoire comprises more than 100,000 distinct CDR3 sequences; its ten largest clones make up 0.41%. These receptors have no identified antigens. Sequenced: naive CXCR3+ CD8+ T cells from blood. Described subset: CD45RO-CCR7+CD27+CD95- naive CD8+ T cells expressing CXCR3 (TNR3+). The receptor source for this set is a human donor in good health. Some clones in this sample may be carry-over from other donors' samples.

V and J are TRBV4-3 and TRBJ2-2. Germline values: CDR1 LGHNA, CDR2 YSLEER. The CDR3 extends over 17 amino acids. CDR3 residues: CASSQLSGTANTGELFF.

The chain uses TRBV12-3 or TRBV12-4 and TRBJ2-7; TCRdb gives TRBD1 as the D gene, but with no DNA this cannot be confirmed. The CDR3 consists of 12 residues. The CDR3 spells CASSPGYYEQYF.

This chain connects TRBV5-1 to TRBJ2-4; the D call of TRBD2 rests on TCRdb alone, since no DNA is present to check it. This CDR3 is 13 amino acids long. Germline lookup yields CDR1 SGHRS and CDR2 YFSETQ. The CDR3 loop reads CASSLGPGDIQYF.

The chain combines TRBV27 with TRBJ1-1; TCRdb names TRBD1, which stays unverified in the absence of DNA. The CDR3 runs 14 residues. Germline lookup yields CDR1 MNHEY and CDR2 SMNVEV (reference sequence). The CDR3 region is CASSFVQGEPEAFF.

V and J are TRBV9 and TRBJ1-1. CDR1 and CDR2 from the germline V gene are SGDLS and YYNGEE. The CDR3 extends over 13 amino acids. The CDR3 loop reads CASSGGGNTEAFF. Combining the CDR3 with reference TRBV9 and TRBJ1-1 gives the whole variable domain DSGVTQTPKHLITATGQRVTLRCSPRSGDLSVYWYQQSLDQGLQFLIQYYNGEERAKGNILERFSAQQFPDLHSELNLSSLELGDSALYFCASSGGGNTEAFFGQGTRLTVV.

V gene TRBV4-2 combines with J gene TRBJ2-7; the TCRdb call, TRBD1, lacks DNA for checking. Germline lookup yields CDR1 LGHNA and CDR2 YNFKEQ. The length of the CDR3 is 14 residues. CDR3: CASSQARGRNEQYF.

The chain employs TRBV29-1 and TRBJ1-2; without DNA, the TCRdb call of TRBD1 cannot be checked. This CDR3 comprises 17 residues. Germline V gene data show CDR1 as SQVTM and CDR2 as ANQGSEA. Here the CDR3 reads CSVVQDRDLEGSYGYTF.

CDR3 region: CSAQGGDEDTEAFF. The genes are TRBV29-1 and TRBJ1-1; as DNA is missing, the TRBD1 call by TCRdb cannot be tested. The CDR3 has 14 residues. Germline-derived CDR1 and CDR2 are SQVTM and ANQGSEA.

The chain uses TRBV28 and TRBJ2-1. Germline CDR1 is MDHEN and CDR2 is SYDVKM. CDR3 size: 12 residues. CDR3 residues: CAIQSSYNEQFF.

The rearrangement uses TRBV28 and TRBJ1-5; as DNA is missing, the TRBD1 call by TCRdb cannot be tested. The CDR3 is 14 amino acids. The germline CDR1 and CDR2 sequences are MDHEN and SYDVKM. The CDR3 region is CASSTDRGNQPQHF. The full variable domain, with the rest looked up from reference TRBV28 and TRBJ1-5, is DVKVTQSSRYLVKRTGEKVFLECVQDMDHENMFWYRQDPGLGLRLIYFSYDVKMKEKGDIPEGYSVSREKKERFSLILESASTNQTSMYLCASSTDRGNQPQHFGDGTRLSIL.

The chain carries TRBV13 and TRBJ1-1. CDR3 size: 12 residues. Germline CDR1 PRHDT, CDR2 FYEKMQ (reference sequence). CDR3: CASGTRGTEAFF.

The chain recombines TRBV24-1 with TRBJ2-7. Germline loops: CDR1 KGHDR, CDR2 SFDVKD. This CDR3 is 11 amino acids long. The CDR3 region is CATSDGYEQYF.

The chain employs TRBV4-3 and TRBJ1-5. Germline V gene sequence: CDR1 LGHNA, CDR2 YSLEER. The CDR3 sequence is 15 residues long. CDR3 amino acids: CASSQDWRSNQPQHF.

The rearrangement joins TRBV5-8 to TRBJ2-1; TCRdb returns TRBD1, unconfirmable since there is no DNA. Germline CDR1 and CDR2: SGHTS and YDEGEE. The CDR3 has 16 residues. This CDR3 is CASSLWTGDSYNEQFF.

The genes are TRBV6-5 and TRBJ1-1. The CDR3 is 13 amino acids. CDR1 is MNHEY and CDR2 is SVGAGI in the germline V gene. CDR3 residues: CAAGVSRNTEAFF.

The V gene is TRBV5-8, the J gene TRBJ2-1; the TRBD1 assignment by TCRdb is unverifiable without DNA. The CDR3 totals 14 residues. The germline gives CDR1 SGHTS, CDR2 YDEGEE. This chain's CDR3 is CASSPGSLNNEQFF. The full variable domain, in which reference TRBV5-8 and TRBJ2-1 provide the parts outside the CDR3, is EAGVTQSPTHLIKTRGQQATLRCSPISGHTSVYWYQQALGLGLQFLLWYDEGEERNRGNFPPRFSGRQFPNYSSELNVNALELEDSALYLCASSPGSLNNEQFFGPGTRLTVL.

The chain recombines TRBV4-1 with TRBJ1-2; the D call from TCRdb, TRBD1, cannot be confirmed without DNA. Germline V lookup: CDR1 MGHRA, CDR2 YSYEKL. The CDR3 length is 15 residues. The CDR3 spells CASSQGGTGAYGYTF.

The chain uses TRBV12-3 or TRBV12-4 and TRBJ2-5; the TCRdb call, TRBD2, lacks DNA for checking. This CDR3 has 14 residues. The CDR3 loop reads CASSYAGGQETQYF.

CDR3 protein: CASSYRGYNEQFF. The J gene is TRBJ2-1, the V gene TRBV6-5; TCRdb designates TRBD1, a call that cannot be tested without DNA. The CDR3 contains 13 residues. In germline, CDR1 is MNHEY, CDR2 SVGAGI.

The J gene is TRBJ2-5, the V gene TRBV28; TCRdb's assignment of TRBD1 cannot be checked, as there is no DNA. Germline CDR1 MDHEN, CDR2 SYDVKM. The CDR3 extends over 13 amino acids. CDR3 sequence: CASRTQGGETQYF.

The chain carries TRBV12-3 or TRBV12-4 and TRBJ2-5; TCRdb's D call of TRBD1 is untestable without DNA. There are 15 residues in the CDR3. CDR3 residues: CASSYRQGRQETQYF.

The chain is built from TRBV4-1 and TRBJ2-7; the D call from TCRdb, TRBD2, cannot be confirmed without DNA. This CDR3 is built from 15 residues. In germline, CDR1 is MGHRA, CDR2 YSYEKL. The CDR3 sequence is CASRRTSGSLYEQYF.

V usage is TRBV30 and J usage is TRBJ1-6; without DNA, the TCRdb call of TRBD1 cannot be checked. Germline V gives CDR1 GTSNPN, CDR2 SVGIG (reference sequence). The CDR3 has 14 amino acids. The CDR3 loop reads CAWNPTGGNSPLHF.

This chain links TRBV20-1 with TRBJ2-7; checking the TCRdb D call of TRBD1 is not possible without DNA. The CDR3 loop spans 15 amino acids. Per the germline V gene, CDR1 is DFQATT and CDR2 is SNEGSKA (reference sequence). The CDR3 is CSARLPHGAYYEQYF.

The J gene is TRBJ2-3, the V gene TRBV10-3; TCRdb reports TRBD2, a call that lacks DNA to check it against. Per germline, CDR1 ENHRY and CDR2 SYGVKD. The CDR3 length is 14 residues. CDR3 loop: CAISESFGPRTQYF.

The CDR3 reads CATSDCGQGACEQYF. This chain connects TRBV24-1 to TRBJ2-7; TCRdb names TRBD1, which stays unverified in the absence of DNA. The CDR3 length is 15 residues. CDR1 KGHDR and CDR2 SFDVKD come from the germline V gene.